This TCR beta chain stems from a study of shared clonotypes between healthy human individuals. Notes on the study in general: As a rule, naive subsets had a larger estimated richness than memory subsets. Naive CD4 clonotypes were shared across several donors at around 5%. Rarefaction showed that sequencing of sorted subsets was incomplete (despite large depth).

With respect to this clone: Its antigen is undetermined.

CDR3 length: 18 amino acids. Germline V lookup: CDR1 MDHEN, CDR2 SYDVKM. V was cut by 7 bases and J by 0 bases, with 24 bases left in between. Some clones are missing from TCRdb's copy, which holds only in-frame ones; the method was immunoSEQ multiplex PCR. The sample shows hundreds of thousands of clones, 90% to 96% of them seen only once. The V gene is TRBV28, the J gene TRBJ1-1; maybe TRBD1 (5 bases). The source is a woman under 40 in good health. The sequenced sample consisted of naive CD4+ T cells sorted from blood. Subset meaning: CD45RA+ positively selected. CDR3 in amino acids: CASKITMMGLPMNTEAFF. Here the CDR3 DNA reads TGTGCCAGCAAAATAACAATGATGGGGCTGCCCATGAACACTGAAGCTTTCTTT.